These 17 T cell receptor beta chains share one sample of origin, sequenced in a study of cytomegalovirus exposure and HLA in healthy donors. With 60 Vbeta and 13 Jbeta primers, the PCR was carried out. Using immunoSEQ multiplex PCR, the repertoire was profiled, and TCRdb retains in-frame clones only, with some absent. This repertoire includes about 55,000 clones. Sequencing used PBMCs. The receptors here all came from a man aged 50 to 60 in good health and CMV-seropositive.

The chain is built from TRBV30 and TRBJ2-7; 9 positions match TRBD1. The ends lost 3 bases at V and 4 bases at J; junction bases unmatched: 7. Germline CDR1 and CDR2: GTSNPN and SVGIG (reference sequence). The CDR3 is 14 residues long. This chain's CDR3 is CAWSLGTGYYEQYF. CDR3 DNA: TGTGCCTGGAGCCTCGGGACAGGGTATTACGAGCAGTACTTC.

The gene calls are TRBV19 and TRBJ1-2; tentative D call: TRBD1 (5 bases). This CDR3 comprises 13 residues. Trimming took off 3 bases at V and 8 bases at J, with 13 bases between the two ends. Per germline, CDR1 LNHDA and CDR2 SQIVND (reference sequence). CDR3: CASSILGRVGYTF. The CDR3 region has the DNA TGTGCCAGTAGTATCCTCGGCAGGGTCGGCTACACCTTC.

V usage is TRBV7-6 and J usage is TRBJ2-7; D remains ambiguous. This CDR3 contains 13 residues. Germline values: CDR1 SGHVS, CDR2 FNYEAQ. V gave up 1 base and J gave up 0 bases, with 4 bases separating them. The CDR3 region is CASSLDSSYEQYF. The CDR3 DNA sequence: TGTGCCAGCAGCTTAGACTCCTCCTACGAGCAGTACTTC.

The rearrangement uses TRBV5-6 and TRBJ2-7; 8 nucleotides match TRBD2. Germline trimming cut 4 bases from V and 3 bases from J; bases unmatched to any gene: 6. The germline CDR1 and CDR2 sequences are SGHDT and YYEEEE. The CDR3 is 14 amino acids. CDR3 residues: CASSREGYVYEQYF. The DNA of the CDR3 is TGTGCCAGCAGCCGGGAGGGGTATGTCTACGAGCAGTACTTC.

This chain uses TRBV7-9 with TRBJ1-1; D ambiguous. Trimming shortened V by 1 base and J by 1 base, and 4 bases separated the two germline ends. The germline V gene has CDR1 SEHNR and CDR2 FQNEAQ (reference sequence). The CDR3 extends over 13 amino acids. This chain's CDR3 is CASSLVQNTEAFF. The CDR3 DNA sequence: TGTGCCAGCAGCTTAGTTCAGAACACTGAAGCTTTCTTT.

The rearrangement joins TRBV18 to TRBJ2-5; a weak D match, TRBD1 (6 bases). Trimming shortened V by 4 bases and J by 2 bases, and 14 bases separated the two germline ends. There are 15 residues in the CDR3. In germline, CDR1 is KGHSH, CDR2 LQKENI. CDR3 loop: CASSLRGDIQETQYF. CDR3 nucleotides: TGTGCCAGCTCACTGCGAGGGGACATACAAGAGACCCAGTACTTC.

This chain connects TRBV6-5 to TRBJ1-1; TRBD1 is a possible D gene (6 bases). V lost 6 bases, J lost 0 bases, and 11 bases lay in between. The CDR3 spans 14 residues. Germline V CDR1 and CDR2: MNHEY, SVGAGI. This chain's CDR3 is CASRGAELNTEAFF. Written as DNA, the CDR3 is TGTGCCAGCAGGGGGGCGGAACTGAACACTGAAGCTTTCTTT.

The chain combines TRBV5-7 with TRBJ2-5, with D possibly matching TRBD1 (6 bases). The J call may be faulty, since TRBJ2-7 better matches the DNA end. TRBV5-7 is assigned to the ORF class and has an uncertain function. This CDR3 is built from 15 residues. CDR3 protein: CASSLVGAIFYEQYF. CDR3 nucleotide sequence: TGTGCCAGCAGCTTGGTGGGGGCCATCTTCTACGAGCAGTACTTC.

The chain is built from TRBV7-8 and TRBJ2-4, with D possibly matching TRBD1 (5 bases). The V end lost 2 bases, the J end lost 1 base, and 6 bases lay between the germline ends. Germline V lookup: CDR1 SGHVS, CDR2 FQNEAQ. The CDR3 has 14 residues. The CDR3 protein is CASSLSGAKNIQYF. DNA for the CDR3: TGTGCCAGCAGCTTATCAGGGGCCAAAAACATTCAGTACTTC.

The chain carries TRBV4-3 and TRBJ2-2; 9 nucleotides align to TRBD1. This CDR3 comprises 19 residues. The ends lost 4 bases at V and 6 bases at J; junction bases unmatched: 18. In germline, CDR1 is LGHNA, CDR2 YSLEER. The CDR3: CASSRQAQYGQGRAGELFF. DNA for the CDR3: TGCGCCAGCAGCCGACAGGCCCAATACGGACAGGGGCGGGCCGGGGAGCTGTTTTTT.

The chain combines TRBV19 with TRBJ2-2, with 10 bases lining up with TRBD1. This CDR3 has 16 amino acids. Germline CDR1 and CDR2: LNHDA and SQIVND (reference sequence). Germline trimming cut 5 bases from V and 7 bases from J; bases unmatched to any gene: 10. CDR3 coding DNA: TGTGCCAGTAGTCCAGGGACAGGGGACGGTGTCGGGGAGCTGTTTTTT. Its protein product is CASSPGTGDGVGELFF. Complete variable domain (other parts from reference TRBV19 and TRBJ2-2): DGGITQSPKYLFRKEGQNVTLSCEQNLNHDAMYWYRQDPGQGLRLIYYSQIVNDFQKGDIAEGYSVSREKKESFPLTVTSAQKNPTAFYLCASSPGTGDGVGELFFGEGSRLTVL.

This sequence joins TRBV15 and TRBJ2-7; 9 positions match TRBD1. After removal of 2 bases from V and 6 bases from J, the junction contained 5 bases not matched to a gene. The CDR3 runs to 14 residues. CDR1 LNHNV and CDR2 YYDKDF come from the germline V gene (reference sequence). This CDR3 is CATSRSKQGAEQYF. DNA for the CDR3: TGTGCCACCAGCAGATCAAAACAGGGGGCCGAGCAGTACTTC. Combining the CDR3 with reference TRBV15 and TRBJ2-7 gives the whole variable domain DAMVIQNPRYQVTQFGKPVTLSCSQTLNHNVMYWYQQKSSQAPKLLFHYYDKDFNNEADTPDNFQSRRPNTSFCFLDIRSPGLGDTAMYLCATSRSKQGAEQYFGPGTRLTVT.

To note about this clone: It is unclear where the CDR3 begins or ends on the DNA, so no DNA is shown, and the CDR3 is as TCRdb lists it. This chain joins TRBV7-2 and TRBJ2-3; the D call of TRBD2 is as the table states it, not checked on the DNA. The CDR3 has 13 amino acids, counting both end residues. Looked up from germline, CDR1 is SGHTA and CDR2 is FQGNSA. The CDR3 protein is CASSRNVAGGADF.

The chain is built from TRBV27 and TRBJ2-1; 7 nucleotides match TRBD1. Germline values: CDR1 MNHEY, CDR2 SMNVEV (reference sequence). V dropped 5 bases and J dropped 6; count of bases not matched to a gene: 10. The CDR3 consists of 15 residues. CDR3 sequence reads: CASSQDRSKSNEQFF. The CDR3 nucleotides are TGTGCCAGCAGTCAGGACAGGAGCAAATCCAATGAGCAGTTCTTC.

The chain combines TRBV6-1 with TRBJ1-3; D unclear. Germline CDR1 reads MNHNS; CDR2 reads SASEGT. The CDR3 totals 17 residues. V was cut by 2 bases and J by 0 bases, with 14 bases left in between. CDR3 in amino acids: CASSEKWARRSGNTIYF. The CDR3 DNA follows: TGTGCCAGCAGTGAAAAGTGGGCAAGACGCTCTGGAAACACCATATATTTT.

CDR3 amino acids: CASSPPTSRGLQETQYF. CDR3 nucleotides: TGTGCCAGCTCACCACCCACCTCGCGGGGGTTACAAGAGACCCAGTACTTC. The chain recombines TRBV18 with TRBJ2-5; 7 bases are shared with TRBD2. Germline-derived CDR1 and CDR2 are KGHSH and LQKENI. The trim removed 0 bases at V and 2 bases at J, leaving 9 bases unmatched. The CDR3 extends over 17 amino acids.

V gene TRBV4-1 combines with J gene TRBJ2-5; maybe TRBD1 (5 bases). Germline V gene lookup returns CDR1 MGHRA and CDR2 YSYEKL. The CDR3 extends over 13 amino acids. V lost 2 bases, J lost 5 bases, and 9 bases lay in between. This CDR3 reads CASSQQGWETQYF. The CDR3 DNA sequence: TGCGCCAGCAGCCAACAGGGTTGGGAGACCCAGTACTTC.